These 3 T cell receptor beta chains originate from one sample sequenced in a study of sequential checkpoint blockade in melanoma. Treatment meaning: randomized to nivolumab then ipilimumab (arm A) or the reverse (arm B). TCRdb's copy holds only in-frame clones and misses some; the assay was immunoSEQ multiplex PCR. The sample has 15,000 to 20,000 clones, under 80% seen once. Sequencing used CD8+ T cells sorted from blood (inferred from file names), obtained from a patient given nivolumab and ipilimumab in sequence. These receptors all stem from a human donor with melanoma.

The chain employs TRBV2 and TRBJ2-7; D is undetermined. The CDR3 contains 9 residues. The V gene's germline CDR1 is SNHLY and CDR2 FYNNEI. V was pared by 8 bases and J by 6 bases, with 5 bases between. This CDR3 reads CASQSEQYF. CDR3 DNA sequence: TGTGCCAGCCAGTCCGAGCAGTACTTC.

CDR3 DNA: TGTGCCAGCAGCTTGGGGACTAGCGGGGGGGACACAGATACGCAGTATTTT. Encoded protein: CASSLGTSGGDTDTQYF. The chain employs TRBV7-9 and TRBJ2-3, with 16 bases fitting TRBD2. Trimming took 3 bases from V and 2 from J; bases not matched to a gene: 2. Germline assignment: CDR1 SEHNR and CDR2 FQNEAQ (reference sequence). The CDR3 totals 17 residues.

The chain employs TRBV4-1 and TRBJ2-5; 8 positions match TRBD2. The J call may be wrong; the DNA end is better matched by TRBJ2-7. CDR1 and CDR2 (germline): MGHRA, YSYEKL. This CDR3 spans 15 amino acids. The CDR3 spells CASSHGGRSGDEQYF. In DNA form, the CDR3 reads TGCGCCAGCAGCCATGGCGGGAGGTCGGGGGACGAGCAGTACTTC.